The entry that follows covers one T cell receptor beta chain sequence. Its target antigen remains unknown. No much larger clonotype is one base removed from it; base qualities were not supplied. CDR1 and CDR2, per the germline V gene (reference sequence), are SEHNR and FQNEAQ. The trim is 7 bases for V and 1 base for J, with a gap of 10 bases between the germline ends. The CDR3 goes from the cysteine to the phenylalanine over 13 residues. The retained sequence is limited to the CDR3, 39 bases, with the frame set at the first base. This specimen comes from a study of T cell responses to AZD1222 COVID-19 vaccine (dated by TCRdb to the early 2020s). Notes on the research overall: A total of 240 or so trial participants underwent TCR sequencing, of whom roughly 210 had received two doses of AZD1222 and roughly 26 had received two doses of the MenACWY control vaccine. Trial participants were enrolled by age into subgroups of 18-55, 56-69 and 70-plus years, and around 150, 29 and 61 TCR-sequenced participants, respectively, were included in these subgroups. Results and caveats for the whole study, not just this receptor: Participants were mostly white British, with more females than males. The authors suggested clonal diversity may have been underestimated. After two AZD1222 doses, both the breadth and the depth of spike-specific TCRs were significantly higher than at day 0 and than in MenACWY recipients. Only five to seven AZD1222 recipients were SARS-CoV-2 seropositive at baseline, limiting conclusions about previously exposed vaccinees. Because no day 14 peak-response samples were available, repertoires were characterized only after the peak T cell response. Vaccine-associated CD4 TCRs spanned the whole spike protein, with dominant responses in regions 160-218 and 743-854. In the small 56-69-year group, the increase in depth fell short of significance, most likely because of low power. Nearly half of unique spike-specific TCRs reportedly recognized epitopes outside regions mutated in the B.1.351 and B.1.1.7 variants.

The CDR3 regions of human TCRbeta chains were analyzed by immunosequencing. The paper's data handling went like this. TCRs in the repertoires were matched against a reference library of SARS-CoV-2-specific TCRs that had been generated with the MIRA antigen-specificity platform. Breadth was defined as the fraction of unique TCRs that were SARS-CoV-2-associated. Depth was defined as the fraction of total T cells that were SARS-CoV-2-associated. Using the MIRA data, every spike-specific TCR was mapped to the spike region that the TCR reacted to and assigned to either a CD4 or a CD8 class. Log10-transformed breadth and depth values were compared by one-way ANOVA with Sidak's multiple comparisons tests. Held by TCRdb, this immuneACCESS table contains in-frame sequences only and omits some clones. Under half of the omission traces to an unresolved V gene where checked; the cause of the rest is unknown. That table furnishes V, J and clone size, whereas the DNA furnished D and trimming. The sample yields 89,000 or so clones; about 86% were counted once. More than 5% of the sample is held by the ten biggest clonotypes.

The label giving this sample's time point can be read as: about 28 days (+/-7) after the second vaccine dose. AZD1222 recipients whose second dose came at about 4 weeks and those whose second dose came at about 12 weeks were combined into one group, since spike-specific TCR depth and breadth did not differ between the two schedules. Vaccinee samples were obtained from the UK trials COV001 and COV002, which included a single-blind randomized controlled phase 2/3 trial of AZD1222 (ChAdOx1 nCoV-19) in healthy adults. Trial participant PBMC samples were collected at day 0 and day 28 after the second dose for TCRbeta chain sequencing.

The receptor comes from an adult who received the AZD1222 COVID-19 vaccine. The V gene is TRBV7-9 and the J gene is TRBJ2-5; the D call is tentative, TRBD1 or TRBD2, as each matches 5 bases. Sequenced here: peripheral blood, sampled 28 days after the second AZD1222 dose. The CDR3: CASTRGVQETQYF. The sequence in DNA is TGTGCCAGCACCCGGGGCGTCCAAGAGACCCAGTACTTC.